This TCR beta chain comes out of a study of OX40 agonist ivuxolimab in advanced cancers. Study-wide context: People in dose escalation had one of these cancers: hepatocellular carcinoma, melanoma, renal cell or head and neck cancer. Study-level results: Doses of 0.1 to 3.0 mg/kg were accompanied by clonal expansion of CD4+ and CD8+ blood T cells by week 6.

Sequenced by immunoSEQ multiplex PCR; TCRdb stores in-frame clones only, minus some. The table shows roughly 17,000 clones, with 75% to 85% occurring only once. Only one count was recorded for this clone. Its antigen is undetermined. The V and J ends lost 4 bases and 5 bases respectively, with 12 bases between them. The CDR3 is made up of 12 amino acids. CDR1 and CDR2 (germline): SQVTM, ANQGSEA. The sequencing here drew on CD4+ or CD8+ T cells sorted from blood, taken in a trial of the OX40 agonist ivuxolimab. This chain uses TRBV29-1 with TRBJ2-7; D is possibly TRBD2 (5 bases). The receptor was isolated from an adult with an advanced solid tumor such as melanoma, head and neck, liver or kidney cancer. The CDR3, as DNA: TGCAGCGTTGGGGTGGGAGCCCACGAGCAGTACTTC. Residues: CSVGVGAHEQYF.